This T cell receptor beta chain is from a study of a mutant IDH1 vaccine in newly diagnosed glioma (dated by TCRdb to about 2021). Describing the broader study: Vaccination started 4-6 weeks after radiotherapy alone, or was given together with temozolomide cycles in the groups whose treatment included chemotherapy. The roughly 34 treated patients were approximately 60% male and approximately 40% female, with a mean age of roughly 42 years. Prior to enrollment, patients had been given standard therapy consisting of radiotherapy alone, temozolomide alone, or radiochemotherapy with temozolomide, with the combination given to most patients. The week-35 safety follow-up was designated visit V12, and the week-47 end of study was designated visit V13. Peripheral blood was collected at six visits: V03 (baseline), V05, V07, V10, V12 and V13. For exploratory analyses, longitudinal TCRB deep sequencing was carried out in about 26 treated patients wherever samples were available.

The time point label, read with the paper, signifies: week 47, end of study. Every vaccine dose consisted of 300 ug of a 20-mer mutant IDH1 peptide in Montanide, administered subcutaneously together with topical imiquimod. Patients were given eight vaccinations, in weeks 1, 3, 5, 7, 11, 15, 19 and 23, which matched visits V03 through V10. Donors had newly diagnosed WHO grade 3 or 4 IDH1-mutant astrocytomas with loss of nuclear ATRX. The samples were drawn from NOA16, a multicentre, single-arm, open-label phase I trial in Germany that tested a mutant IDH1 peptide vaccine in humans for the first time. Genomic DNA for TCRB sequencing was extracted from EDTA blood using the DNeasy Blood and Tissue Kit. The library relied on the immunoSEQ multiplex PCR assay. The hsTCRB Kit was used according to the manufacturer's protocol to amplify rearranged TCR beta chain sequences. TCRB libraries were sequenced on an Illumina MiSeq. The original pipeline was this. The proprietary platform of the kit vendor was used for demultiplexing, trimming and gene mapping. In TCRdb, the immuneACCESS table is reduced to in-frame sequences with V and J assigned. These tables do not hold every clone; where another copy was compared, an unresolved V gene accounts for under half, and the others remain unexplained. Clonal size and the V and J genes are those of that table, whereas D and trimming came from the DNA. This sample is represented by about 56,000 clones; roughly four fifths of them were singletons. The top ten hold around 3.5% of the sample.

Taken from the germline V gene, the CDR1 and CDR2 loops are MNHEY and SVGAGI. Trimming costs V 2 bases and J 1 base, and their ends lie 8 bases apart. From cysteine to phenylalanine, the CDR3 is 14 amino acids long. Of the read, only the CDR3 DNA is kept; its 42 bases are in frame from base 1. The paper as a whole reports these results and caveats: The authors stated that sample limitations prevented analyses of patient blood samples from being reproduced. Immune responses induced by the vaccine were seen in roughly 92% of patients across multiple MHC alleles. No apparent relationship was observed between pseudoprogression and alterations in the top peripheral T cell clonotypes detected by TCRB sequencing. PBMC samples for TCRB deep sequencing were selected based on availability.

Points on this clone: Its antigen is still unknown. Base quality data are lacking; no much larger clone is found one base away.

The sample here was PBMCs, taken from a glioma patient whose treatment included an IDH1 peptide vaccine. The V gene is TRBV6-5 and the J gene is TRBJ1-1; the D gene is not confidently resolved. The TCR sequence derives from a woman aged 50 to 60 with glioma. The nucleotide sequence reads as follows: TGTGCCAGCAGTTACGCGGGGAGGAACACTGAAGCTTTCTTT. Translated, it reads CASSYAGRNTEAFF.